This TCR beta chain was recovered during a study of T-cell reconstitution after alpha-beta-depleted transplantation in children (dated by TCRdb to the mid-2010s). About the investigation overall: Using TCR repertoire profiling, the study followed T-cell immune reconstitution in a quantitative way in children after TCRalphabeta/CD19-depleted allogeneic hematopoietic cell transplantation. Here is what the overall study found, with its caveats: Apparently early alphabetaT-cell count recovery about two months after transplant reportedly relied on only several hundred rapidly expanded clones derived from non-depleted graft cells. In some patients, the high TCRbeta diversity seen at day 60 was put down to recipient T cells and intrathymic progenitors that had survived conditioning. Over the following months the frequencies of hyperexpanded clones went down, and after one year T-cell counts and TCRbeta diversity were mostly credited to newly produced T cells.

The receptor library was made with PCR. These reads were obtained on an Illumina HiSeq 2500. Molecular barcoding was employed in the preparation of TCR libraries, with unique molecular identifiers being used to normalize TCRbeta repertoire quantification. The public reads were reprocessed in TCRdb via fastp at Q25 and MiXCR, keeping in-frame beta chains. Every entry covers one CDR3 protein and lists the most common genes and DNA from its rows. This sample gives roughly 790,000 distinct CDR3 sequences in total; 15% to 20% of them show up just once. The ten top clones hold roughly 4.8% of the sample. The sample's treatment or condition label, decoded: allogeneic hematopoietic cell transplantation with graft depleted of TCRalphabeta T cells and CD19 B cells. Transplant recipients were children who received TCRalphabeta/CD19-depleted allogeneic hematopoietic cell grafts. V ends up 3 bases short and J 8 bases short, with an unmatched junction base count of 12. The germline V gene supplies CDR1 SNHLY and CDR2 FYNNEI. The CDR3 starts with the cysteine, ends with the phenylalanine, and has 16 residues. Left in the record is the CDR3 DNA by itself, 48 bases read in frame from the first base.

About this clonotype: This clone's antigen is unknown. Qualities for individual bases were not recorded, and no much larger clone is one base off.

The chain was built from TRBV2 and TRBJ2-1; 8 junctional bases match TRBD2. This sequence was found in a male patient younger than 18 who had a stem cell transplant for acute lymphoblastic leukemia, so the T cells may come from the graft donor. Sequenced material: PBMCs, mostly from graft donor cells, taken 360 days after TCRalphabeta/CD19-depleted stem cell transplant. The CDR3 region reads CASSEEAGVGGDEQFF. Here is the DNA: TGTGCCAGCAGTGAGGAAGCGGGAGTCGGGGGGGATGAGCAGTTCTTC.